Below, 17 T cell receptor beta chains from the same sample are listed, as sequenced in a study of blood T cell repertoires in COVID-19. Using immunoSEQ multiplex PCR, the repertoire was profiled, and TCRdb retains in-frame clones only, with some absent. The sample includes approximately 90,000 clones, approximately 86% of them seen just once. What was sequenced was peripheral blood. The receptors derive from a man aged 45-65 years with acute or convalescent COVID-19.

The V gene is TRBV30, the J gene TRBJ2-5; 11 nucleotides agree with TRBD2. Germline CDR1 GTSNPN, CDR2 SVGIG (reference sequence). The CDR3 covers 15 residues. V trimming: 0 bases; J trimming: 4 bases; junction bases outside the gene matches: 4. The CDR3, as DNA: TGTGCCTGGAGTGTTTTAGCGGGAGGGCCAGAGACCCAGTACTTC. Its protein is CAWSVLAGGPETQYF.

The J gene is TRBJ1-1, the V gene TRBV6-5; tentatively, D is TRBD1 (5 bases). V was pared by 0 bases and J by 2 bases, with 13 bases between. CDR3 size: 16 residues. Germline CDR1 is MNHEY and CDR2 is SVGAGI. The chain's CDR3 is CASSYSIQGANTEAFF. The CDR3 DNA sequence: TGTGCCAGCAGTTACTCGATTCAGGGTGCCAACACTGAAGCTTTCTTT.

The chain joins TRBV5-1 to TRBJ2-7; 8 bases are shared with TRBD2. Germline V gene sequence: CDR1 SGHRS, CDR2 YFSETQ. V lost 0 bases, J lost 4 bases, and 12 bases stayed unmatched. CDR3 size: 17 residues. The DNA for the CDR3 is TGCGCCAGCAGCTTGGCCGGAATGCGGGGGGCCGCTTACGAGCAGTACTTC. Its protein product is CASSLAGMRGAAYEQYF.

V usage is TRBV30 and J usage is TRBJ2-2, with D perhaps matching TRBD1 (6 bases). The CDR3 sequence is 15 residues long. Germline-derived CDR1 and CDR2 are GTSNPN and SVGIG (reference sequence). V lost 5 bases and J lost 4, with 17 bases in between. In nucleotides, the CDR3 is TGTGCCTGGGCCCAATTGGGGGCGAGCACCGGGGAGCTGTTTTTT. This sequence encodes CAWAQLGASTGELFF.

V is TRBV7-9 and J is TRBJ2-1; D gene ambiguous. Germline CDR1 is SEHNR and CDR2 is FQNEAQ (reference sequence). The CDR3 contains 11 residues. Trimming shortened V by 4 bases and J by 16 bases, and 14 bases separated the two germline ends. The CDR3 DNA follows: TGTGCCAGCAGCTCGATAACATCAAAATTCTTC. Its translation: CASSSITSKFF.

CDR3 nucleotides: TGCGCCAGCAGCTTGGAAAAGACAGGGGGCTTGGACATTCAGTACTTC. Encoded protein: CASSLEKTGGLDIQYF. This rearrangement joins TRBV5-1 to TRBJ2-4, with TRBD1 matching over 10 bases. Germline trimming cut 0 bases from V and 8 bases from J; bases unmatched to any gene: 8. This CDR3 contains 16 residues. CDR1 is SGHRS, CDR2 YFSETQ, per germline.

This clone was picked up one time. This chain connects TRBV29-1 to TRBJ1-1; possible D gene TRBD1, 6 bases. This CDR3 comprises 11 residues. CDR1 is SQVTM, CDR2 ANQGSEA, per germline. Trimming removed 7 bases from V and 10 bases from J, with 16 bases in between. The CDR3 loop reads CSALTGYGAFF. Here the CDR3 DNA reads TGCAGCGCTCTCACAGGGTACGGAGCTTTCTTT.

This sequence joins TRBV7-2 and TRBJ2-1; 9 positions agree with TRBD2. V was clipped by 2 bases and J by 9 bases; unmatched bases: 8. This CDR3 region has 15 residues. The germline CDR1 and CDR2 sequences are SGHTA and FQGNSA. The chain's CDR3 is CASSLITRGGGEQFF. For the CDR3, the DNA is TGTGCCAGCAGCTTAATCACTCGCGGGGGGGGTGAGCAGTTCTTC.

CDR3: CASSSTGGADEQYF. The CDR3 nucleotides are TGTGCCAGCAGTTCCACGGGAGGGGCCGACGAGCAGTACTTC. The chain recombines TRBV7-2 with TRBJ2-7; 8 bases agree with TRBD2. The V and J ends lost 6 bases and 5 bases, in that order; junction bases with no gene match: 9. The V gene's germline CDR1 is SGHTA and CDR2 FQGNSA. This CDR3 has 14 amino acids. Based on the CDR3 plus reference TRBV7-2 and TRBJ2-7, the full variable domain is GAGVSQSPSNKVTEKGKDVELRCDPISGHTALYWYRQSLGQGLEFLIYFQGNSAPDKSGLPSDRFSAERTGGSVSTLTIQRTQQEDSAVYLCASSSTGGADEQYFGPGTRLTVT.

This chain joins TRBV7-8 and TRBJ2-2, with 7 positions matching TRBD1. The CDR3 is 14 amino acids. Trimming removed 5 bases from V and 8 bases from J; junction bases left unmatched: 8. In germline, CDR1 is SGHVS, CDR2 FQNEAQ. DNA of the CDR3: TGTGCCAGCAGCCCGGGACAGTCCCTTGGGGAGCTGTTTTTT. Translation gives CASSPGQSLGELFF.

This clone has only a few counts. The chain carries TRBV19 and TRBJ1-2, with 7 bases aligning to TRBD1. V lost 6 bases and J lost 4; bases outside the gene matches: 2. This CDR3 is built from 12 residues. Germline lookup yields CDR1 LNHDA and CDR2 SQIVND (reference sequence). The CDR3 sequence is CASRDRIYGYTF. The CDR3 nucleotides read TGTGCCAGTAGGGACAGGATCTATGGCTACACCTTC.

The chain employs TRBV20-1 and TRBJ1-4, with D possibly matching TRBD1 (5 bases). The germline CDR1 and CDR2 sequences are DFQATT and SNEGSKA (reference sequence). V was clipped by 3 bases and J by 0 bases, with 17 bases between them. This CDR3 spans 17 amino acids. This chain's CDR3 is CSASKSGEGTTNEKLFF. CDR3 nucleotide sequence: TGCAGTGCTAGTAAATCGGGGGAAGGGACAACTAATGAAAAACTGTTTTTT.

The chain uses TRBV19 and TRBJ2-7; D is unresolved. The CDR3 spans 12 residues. The V gene's germline CDR1 is LNHDA and CDR2 SQIVND (reference sequence). V was shortened by 5 bases and J by 6 bases, with 11 bases between the two germline ends. The CDR3 protein is CASSVNQAEQYF. The CDR3 DNA reads TGTGCCAGTAGTGTTAACCAGGCCGAGCAGTACTTC.

J is TRBJ2-3 and V is TRBV7-2; 7 bases line up with TRBD2. The V and J ends lost 2 bases and 6 bases, in that order; junction bases with no gene match: 5. Germline assignment: CDR1 SGHTA and CDR2 FQGNSA. This CDR3 is built from 14 residues. CDR3 in DNA: TGTGCCAGCAGCTTACCGGGACTATTTGATACGCAGTATTTT. It is translated as CASSLPGLFDTQYF.

This clone appeared a few times. CDR3 region: CASSYRFTTSGGRETQYF. DNA of the CDR3: TGTGCCAGCAGCTACCGCTTCACTACTAGCGGGGGGAGAGAGACCCAGTACTTC. The chain recombines TRBV5-4 with TRBJ2-5, with 12 bases lining up with TRBD2. The ends lost 3 bases at V and 4 bases at J; junction bases unmatched: 13. This CDR3 region has 18 residues. From germline, CDR1 is SGHNT and CDR2 YYREEE (reference sequence).

The table lists this clone with a count of one. The rearrangement links TRBV6-2 or TRBV6-3 to TRBJ1-1; the match to TRBD1 covers 9 bases. V lost 3 bases and J lost 3; bases outside the gene matches: 11. Per the germline V gene, CDR1 is MNHEY and CDR2 is SVGEGT. The CDR3 is 17 residues long. The CDR3 region is CASSYRGGQGIDTEAFF. CDR3 in DNA: TGTGCCAGCAGTTATAGGGGGGGACAGGGTATCGACACTGAAGCTTTCTTT.

The chain combines TRBV5-8 with TRBJ2-7; 10 bases are a match to TRBD2. J gave up 6 bases and V 9 bases, and 9 bases lay outside the gene matches. This CDR3 contains 13 residues. CDR1 SGHTS and CDR2 YDEGEE come from the germline V gene. In nucleotides, the CDR3 is TGTGCCACAACGGGACTAGCGAGAGTCGAGCAGTACTTC. As protein: CATTGLARVEQYF.